The T cell receptor beta chain under discussion was sequenced for a study of shared clonotypes between healthy human individuals. Trimming pared 6 bases from V and 2 bases from J, leaving 8 bases between. From germline, CDR1 is MDHEN and CDR2 SYDVKM. This CDR3 region has 13 residues. Assay: immunoSEQ multiplex PCR; the TCRdb copy retains only in-frame clones and omits some. The sample lists about 1.1 million clones, 75% to 85% occurring once. The V gene is TRBV28, the J gene TRBJ2-1; D not certain. The clonotype comes from a man aged 18 to 29 in good health. Some clones in this sample may be carry-over from other donors' samples. Sequences were obtained from memory CD4+ T cells from PBMCs. Indicated subset: CD45RA-negative fraction. Here the CDR3 reads CASSLRAYNEQFF. The CDR3 DNA reads TGTGCCAGCAGCCTCCGGGCCTACAATGAGCAGTTCTTC.